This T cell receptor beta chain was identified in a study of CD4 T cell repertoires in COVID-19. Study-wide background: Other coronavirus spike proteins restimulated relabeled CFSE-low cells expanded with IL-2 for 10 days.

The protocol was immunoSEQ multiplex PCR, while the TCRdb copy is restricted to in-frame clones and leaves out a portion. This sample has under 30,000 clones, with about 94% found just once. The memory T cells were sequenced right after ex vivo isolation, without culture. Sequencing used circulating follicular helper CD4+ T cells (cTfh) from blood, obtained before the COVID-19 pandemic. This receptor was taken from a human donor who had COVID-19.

The CDR3 bases are TGTGCCAGCAGCTTACACGGACTAGCGGGAGCTATCAGGGGAGTCGAGCAGTACTTC. This gives the protein CASSLHGLAGAIRGVEQYF. The genes are TRBV7-2 and TRBJ2-7; 13 bases map to TRBD2. Germline CDR1 is SGHTA and CDR2 is FQGNSA. This CDR3 contains 19 residues. The ends lost 2 bases at V and 6 bases at J; junction bases unmatched: 16.